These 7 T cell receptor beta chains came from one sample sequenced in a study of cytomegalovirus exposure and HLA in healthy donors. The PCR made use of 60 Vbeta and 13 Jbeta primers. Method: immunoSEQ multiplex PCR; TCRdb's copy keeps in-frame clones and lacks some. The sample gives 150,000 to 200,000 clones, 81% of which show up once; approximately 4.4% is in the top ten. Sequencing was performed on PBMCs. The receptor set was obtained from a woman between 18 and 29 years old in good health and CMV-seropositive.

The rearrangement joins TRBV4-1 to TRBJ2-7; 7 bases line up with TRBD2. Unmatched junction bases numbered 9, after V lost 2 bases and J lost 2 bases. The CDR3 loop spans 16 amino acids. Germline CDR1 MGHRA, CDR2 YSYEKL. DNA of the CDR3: TGCGCCAGCAGCCAAACGCAGGCTAGCGGACCCTACGAGCAGTACTTC. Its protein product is CASSQTQASGPYEQYF.

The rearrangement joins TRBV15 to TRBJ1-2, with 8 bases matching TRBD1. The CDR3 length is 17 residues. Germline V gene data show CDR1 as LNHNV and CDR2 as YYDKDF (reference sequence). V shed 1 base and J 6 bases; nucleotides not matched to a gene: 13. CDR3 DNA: TGTGCCACCAGCAGAGCTATCTCACCAGGGGGCGGCGATGGCTACACCTTC. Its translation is CATSRAISPGGGDGYTF. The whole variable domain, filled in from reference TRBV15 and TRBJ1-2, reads DAMVIQNPRYQVTQFGKPVTLSCSQTLNHNVMYWYQQKSSQAPKLLFHYYDKDFNNEADTPDNFQSRRPNTSFCFLDIRSPGLGDTAMYLCATSRAISPGGGDGYTFGSGTRLTVV.

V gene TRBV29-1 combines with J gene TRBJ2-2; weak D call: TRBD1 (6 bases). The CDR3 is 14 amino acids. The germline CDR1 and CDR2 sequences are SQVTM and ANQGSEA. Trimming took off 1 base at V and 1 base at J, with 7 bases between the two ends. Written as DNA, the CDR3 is TGCAGCGTTGAAGCGACAGGGAACACCGGGGAGCTGTTTTTT. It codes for CSVEATGNTGELFF.

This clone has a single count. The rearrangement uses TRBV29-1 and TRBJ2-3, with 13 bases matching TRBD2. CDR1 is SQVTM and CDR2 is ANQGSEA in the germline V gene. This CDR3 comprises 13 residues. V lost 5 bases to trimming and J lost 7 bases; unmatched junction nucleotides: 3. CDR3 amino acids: CSVPTSGGNTQYF. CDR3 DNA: TGCAGCGTTCCGACTAGCGGGGGGAATACGCAGTATTTT.

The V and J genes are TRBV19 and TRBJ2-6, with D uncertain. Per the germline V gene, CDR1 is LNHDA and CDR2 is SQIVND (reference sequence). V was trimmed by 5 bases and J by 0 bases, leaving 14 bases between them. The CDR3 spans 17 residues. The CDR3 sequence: CASSPMGPFSGANVLTF. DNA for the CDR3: TGTGCCAGTAGTCCTATGGGCCCATTCTCTGGGGCCAACGTCCTGACTTTC.

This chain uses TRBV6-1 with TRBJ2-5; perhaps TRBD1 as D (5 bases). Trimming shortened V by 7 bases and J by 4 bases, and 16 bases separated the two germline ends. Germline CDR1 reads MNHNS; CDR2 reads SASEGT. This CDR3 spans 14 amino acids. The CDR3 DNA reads TGTGCCAGCAATAAACACAGGTTGGGAGAGACCCAGTACTTC. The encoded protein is CASNKHRLGETQYF.

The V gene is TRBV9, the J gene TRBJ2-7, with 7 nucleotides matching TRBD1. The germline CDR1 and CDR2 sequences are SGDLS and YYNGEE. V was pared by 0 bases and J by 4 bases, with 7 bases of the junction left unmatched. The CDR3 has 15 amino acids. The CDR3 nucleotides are TGTGCCAGCAGCGTAGCTGACAGGGTGGGGTACGAGCAGTACTTC. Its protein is CASSVADRVGYEQYF.